This paragraph covers one T cell receptor beta chain sequence. V gave up 4 bases and J gave up 2 bases, with 9 bases separating them. This CDR3 contains 13 residues. Germline V gives CDR1 MGHRA, CDR2 YSYEKL. A marrow graft followed busulfan-fludarabine conditioning, with cyclophosphamide on days +3 and +4. The source of the sample is a study of T cells after posttransplantation cyclophosphamide. The protocol was immunoSEQ multiplex PCR, while the TCRdb copy is restricted to in-frame clones and leaves out a portion. The sample lists tens of thousands of clones; 90% were seen once. This specimen was PBMCs, taken roughly 59 days after allogeneic stem cell transplant with posttransplant cyclophosphamide. The chain combines TRBV4-1 with TRBJ2-7; perhaps TRBD2 as D (5 bases). This TCR was sampled from a male patient aged 55-69 years who received an allogeneic stem cell transplant from a related donor and was CMV-positive. Some T cells may be transferred from the graft donor. Here the CDR3 reads CASSLDFTYEQYF. The CDR3 region has the DNA TGCGCCAGCAGCCTGGACTTCACCTACGAGCAGTACTTC.